Detailed here is one T cell receptor (beta chain). The CDR3 has 12 residues. The germline gives CDR1 MDHEN, CDR2 SYDVKM. The V end lost 11 bases, the J end lost 6 bases, and 16 bases lay between the germline ends. This record belongs to a study of OX40 agonist ivuxolimab in advanced cancers. Measured with immunoSEQ multiplex PCR; TCRdb has only the in-frame clones, and not every one. Of over 60,000 clones listed, approximately 80% are singletons. The V call is TRBV28, the J call TRBJ1-2; TRBD1 is a possible D gene (6 bases). The TCR comes from an adult with an advanced solid tumor such as melanoma, head and neck, liver or kidney cancer. Sequenced here: CD4+ or CD8+ T cells sorted from blood, sampled in a trial of the OX40 agonist ivuxolimab. The CDR3 DNA reads TGTGCCGTTGCTGGAGGGGGGCATGGCTACACCTTC. Protein product: CAVAGGGHGYTF.